Below, one T cell receptor (beta chain) is given with its context. This specimen comes from a study of technical replicates of blood from a few donors. The junction had 6 bases not matched to a gene; V was cut back by 1 base and J by 12 bases. CDR3 length equals 14 residues. The germline CDR1 and CDR2 sequences are SGHRS and YFSETQ. The repertoire was sequenced with immunoSEQ multiplex PCR; TCRdb's copy has only in-frame clones and lacks some. The top ten clones hold 4.7% of a sample with 65,000 to 90,000 clones, roughly 90% of them seen once. The chain joins TRBV5-1 to TRBJ2-1; 11 nucleotides agree with TRBD2. Material for sequencing was PBMCs. The sequence was obtained from a human donor in good health. Some clones in this sample may be carry-over from other donors' samples. The CDR3 region has the DNA TGCGCCAGCAGCTTGCTTAGCGGGGGGGCCGGGCAGTTCTTC. It codes for CASSLLSGGAGQFF.